These 24 T cell receptor beta chains came from one sample sequenced in a study of CD8 T cells in Susac syndrome. When the RNA was reverse transcribed, random hexamers were used with an input of about 0.45 to 1 ug. A single record per CDR3 protein comes from TCRdb applying MiXCR to the immunoSEQ multiplex PCR reads. This table has tens of thousands of distinct CDR3 sequences, roughly 93% appearing once. Sequencing was done on a sample of CD8+ T cells from PBMCs. The receptors here all came from a human donor in good health.

V gene TRBV29-1 combines with J gene TRBJ1-4; D ambiguous. The CDR3 spans 15 residues. Looked up from germline, CDR1 is SQVTM and CDR2 is ANQGSEA. Trimming removed 0 bases at V and 10 bases at J, with 18 bases between. The CDR3 DNA reads as TGCAGCGTTGAAGACGCATGGGAAGGGATTGGAAAACTGTTTTTT. Protein product: CSVEDAWEGIGKLFF.

The chain joins TRBV29-1 to TRBJ2-7; perhaps TRBD1 as D (6 bases). The length of the CDR3 is 12 residues. Germline values: CDR1 SQVTM, CDR2 ANQGSEA. The V gene lost 5 bases and the J gene lost 6 bases, with 14 bases spanning the gap. The CDR3 DNA reads as TGCAGCGTTCTCTCGGCCAGGGGCGAGCAGTACTTC. It is translated as CSVLSARGEQYF.

A few counts support this clonotype. The chain is built from TRBV7-2 and TRBJ1-3; TRBD1 aligns across 9 bases. The CDR3 spans 14 residues. J gave up 3 bases and V 5 bases, and 2 bases lay outside the gene matches. CDR1 and CDR2 (germline): SGHTA, FQGNSA. In DNA, the CDR3 is TGTGCCAGCAGCCGGACAGGGGTTGGAAACACCATATATTTT. Encoded protein: CASSRTGVGNTIYF.

V usage is TRBV7-9 and J usage is TRBJ1-1, with TRBD1 identical over 7 bases. The CDR3 loop spans 14 amino acids. Trimming cost V 3 bases and J 5 bases; bases outside gene matches: 6. CDR1 is SEHNR and CDR2 is FQNEAQ in the germline V gene (reference sequence). The CDR3 spells CASSFGTGVTEAFF. The CDR3, as DNA: TGTGCCAGCAGCTTTGGTACAGGGGTGACTGAAGCTTTCTTT. The whole variable domain, filled in from reference TRBV7-9 and TRBJ1-1, reads DTGVSQNPRHKITKRGQNVTFRCDPISEHNRLYWYRQTLGQGPEFLTYFQNEAQLEKSRLLSDRFSAERPKGSFSTLEIQRTEQGDSAMYLCASSFGTGVTEAFFGQGTRLTVV.

The rearrangement joins TRBV29-1 to TRBJ2-6; D is ambiguous. The V gene lost 6 bases and the J gene lost 0 bases, with 18 bases spanning the gap. The CDR3 has 17 amino acids. CDR1 is SQVTM, CDR2 ANQGSEA, per germline. As DNA, the CDR3 is TGCAGCGTAGTACGTCTTGACGTATCCTCTGGGGCCAACGTCCTGACTTTC. It codes for CSVVRLDVSSGANVLTF.

V is TRBV3-1 and J is TRBJ2-5; TRBD2 might be the D (5 bases). The CDR3 sequence is 15 residues long. Germline V gene data show CDR1 as LGHDT and CDR2 as YNNKEL (reference sequence). The germline V and J ends were trimmed by 0 bases and 2 bases, with 10 bases remaining between them. CDR3 in DNA: TGTGCCAGCAGCCAAGACGGACGGGAACAAGAGACCCAGTACTTC. Protein: CASSQDGREQETQYF.

This chain uses TRBV20-1 with TRBJ2-7; no definite D call. The CDR3 has 15 residues. The germline V gene has CDR1 DFQATT and CDR2 SNEGSKA (reference sequence). V lost 6 bases, J lost 2 bases, and 20 bases lay in between. For the CDR3, the DNA is TGCAGTGCCTCCACGAAGGCAGGATTCACCTACGAGCAGTACTTC. Translation: CSASTKAGFTYEQYF.

The chain is built from TRBV21-1 and TRBJ2-7; the table's TRBD2 call for D was not verified on the DNA. TRBV21-1 is a recognized pseudogene. CDR3 length: 13 residues. The CDR3 DNA is TGTGCCAGCCCTAGCGGGAGGGGGTACGAGCAGTACTTC. It yields the protein CASPSGRGYEQYF.

The chain has TRBV29-1 and TRBJ2-6; D tentatively reads TRBD1 or TRBD2 (5 bases each). The CDR3 totals 16 residues. Germline CDR1 is SQVTM and CDR2 is ANQGSEA. V gave up 1 base and J gave up 4 bases, with 14 bases separating them. CDR3 loop: CSVEVRGSGGANVLTF. The CDR3 DNA reads TGCAGCGTTGAAGTTCGGGGCTCCGGAGGGGCCAACGTCCTGACTTTC.

The chain is built from TRBV29-1 and TRBJ2-3; 9 bases line up with TRBD1. The CDR3 length is 13 residues. Per germline, CDR1 SQVTM and CDR2 ANQGSEA. Losses at the gene ends were 6 bases for V and 3 bases for J; bases not matched to a gene: 4. CDR3: CSVRDRVTDTQYF. The CDR3 coding sequence is TGCAGCGTGCGGGACAGGGTAACAGATACGCAGTATTTT.

This chain connects TRBV4-1 to TRBJ2-5; tentative D call: TRBD2 (5 bases). CDR3 size: 15 residues. V lost 1 base to trimming and J lost 4 bases, with 13 bases between them. The germline V gene has CDR1 MGHRA and CDR2 YSYEKL. The CDR3 coding sequence is TGCGCCAGCAGCCAAGGGGCGGGCTCAGGAGAGACCCAGTACTTC. Translation: CASSQGAGSGETQYF.

The rearrangement links TRBV13 to TRBJ2-1; tentatively, D is TRBD2 (6 bases). Trimming left V 0 bases short and J 2 bases short, with 8 bases between. Germline CDR1 PRHDT, CDR2 FYEKMQ (reference sequence). This CDR3 contains 15 residues. The CDR3 DNA follows: TGTGCCAGCAGCTTAGGTGGGAGGACCTACAATGAGCAGTTCTTC. This encodes CASSLGGRTYNEQFF.

The rearrangement uses TRBV15 and TRBJ2-7; tentatively, D is TRBD1 or TRBD2 (5 bases each). The length of the CDR3 is 13 residues. Trimming shortened V by 6 bases and J by 0 bases, and 9 bases separated the two germline ends. Germline CDR1 LNHNV, CDR2 YYDKDF (reference sequence). The CDR3 loop is CATRKGSSYEQYF. CDR3 coding DNA: TGTGCCACCAGGAAGGGGAGCTCCTACGAGCAGTACTTC.

The CDR3 spells CASSFPAGLAGGPGNIQYF. The DNA for the CDR3 is TGTGCCAGCAGCTTCCCCGCTGGACTAGCGGGAGGGCCAGGGAACATTCAGTACTTC. The J gene is TRBJ2-4, the V gene TRBV7-9, with 15 bases lining up with TRBD2. The germline V gene encodes CDR1 SEHNR and CDR2 FQNEAQ (reference sequence). The CDR3 spans 19 residues. The ends lost 3 bases at V and 7 bases at J; junction bases unmatched: 13.

V usage is TRBV12-3 or TRBV12-4 and J usage is TRBJ2-1, with D maybe TRBD1 (6 bases). The CDR3 runs to 11 residues. Trimming removed 7 bases at V and 11 bases at J, with 12 bases between. The CDR3 sequence: CASKDRLQQFF. The CDR3 nucleotides read TGTGCCAGCAAAGACAGGCTTCAGCAGTTCTTC.

The CDR3 loop is CAVERDSYNEQFF. CDR3 nucleotides: TGTGCCGTTGAGAGAGACTCCTACAATGAGCAGTTCTTC. The rearrangement uses TRBV28 and TRBJ2-1; D uncertain. Germline V gene sequence: CDR1 MDHEN, CDR2 SYDVKM. The CDR3 length is 13 residues. Trimming took 11 bases from V and 0 from J, leaving 11 bases between them.

The chain links TRBV28 to TRBJ1-1; D is uncertain. The length of the CDR3 is 16 residues. Germline V CDR1 and CDR2: MDHEN, SYDVKM. The germline V and J ends were trimmed by 2 bases and 0 bases, with 13 bases remaining between them. CDR3 residues: CASSLILGRMNTEAFF. The CDR3 DNA reads TGTGCCAGCAGTTTAATCCTAGGACGGATGAACACTGAAGCTTTCTTT.

This chain connects TRBV7-9 to TRBJ2-7; TRBD2 aligns across 9 bases. This CDR3 region has 14 residues. The junction had 9 bases not matched to a gene; V was cut back by 5 bases and J by 7 bases. Germline CDR1 SEHNR, CDR2 FQNEAQ (reference sequence). The CDR3 loop reads CASSQPGLASEQYF. The CDR3, as DNA: TGTGCCAGCAGCCAACCGGGACTAGCAAGTGAGCAGTACTTC.

V is TRBV7-9 and J is TRBJ2-2; D remains unclear. Germline V gene sequence: CDR1 SEHNR, CDR2 FQNEAQ (reference sequence). V gave up 5 bases and J gave up 9 bases, with 7 bases separating them. This CDR3 comprises 11 residues. This CDR3 is CASSLSRELFF. The CDR3 nucleotides are TGTGCCAGCAGCCTAAGCCGGGAGCTGTTTTTT.

On this clonotype itself: This is likely a read error, given that the CDR3 carries no conserved phenylalanine or tryptophan at its end. The chain joins TRBV4-1 to TRBJ2-1; D gene unclear. Germline values: CDR1 MGHRA, CDR2 YSYEKL. This CDR3 spans 13 amino acids. Trimming removed 4 bases from V and 5 bases from J, with 9 bases in between. The CDR3 loop reads CASSLINDNEQFS. The CDR3 DNA reads as TGCGCCAGCAGCCTTATAAACGACAATGAGCAGTTCTCC.

This clonotype was recorded only once. CDR3 nucleotides: TGTGCCAGCAGTTTATTTGCGGGAGGGCCTGGGACCGGGGAGCTGTTTTTT. Translated, it gives CASSLFAGGPGTGELFF. This chain connects TRBV28 to TRBJ2-2; 9 bases fit TRBD2. Losses at the gene ends were 1 base for V and 5 bases for J; bases not matched to a gene: 8. Germline lookup yields CDR1 MDHEN and CDR2 SYDVKM. The CDR3 length is 17 residues.

The chain couples TRBV28 to TRBJ2-7; no clear D. The CDR3 consists of 12 residues. The germline V gene encodes CDR1 MDHEN and CDR2 SYDVKM. V gave up 5 bases and J gave up 2 bases, with 7 bases separating them. CDR3 nucleotides: TGTGCCAGCAGTGACATCACCTACGAGCAGTACTTC. It is translated as CASSDITYEQYF.

The J gene is TRBJ2-5, the V gene TRBV20-1; 8 positions agree with TRBD2. V lost 6 bases, J lost 5 bases, and 8 bases stayed unmatched. Germline V gene lookup returns CDR1 DFQATT and CDR2 SNEGSKA (reference sequence). The CDR3 runs 13 residues. The CDR3 region has the DNA TGCAGTGCCGGGGGGGCGGGAGCCGAGACCCAGTACTTC. Translation gives CSAGGAGAETQYF.

V usage is TRBV19 and J usage is TRBJ2-6, with 10 bases identical to TRBD1. The V and J ends lost 6 bases and 0 bases, in that order; junction bases with no gene match: 5. Germline values: CDR1 LNHDA, CDR2 SQIVND (reference sequence). The CDR3 totals 17 residues. The CDR3 spells CASSPGTGASGANVLTF. For the CDR3, the DNA is TGTGCCAGTAGCCCCGGGACAGGGGCCTCTGGGGCCAACGTCCTGACTTTC.